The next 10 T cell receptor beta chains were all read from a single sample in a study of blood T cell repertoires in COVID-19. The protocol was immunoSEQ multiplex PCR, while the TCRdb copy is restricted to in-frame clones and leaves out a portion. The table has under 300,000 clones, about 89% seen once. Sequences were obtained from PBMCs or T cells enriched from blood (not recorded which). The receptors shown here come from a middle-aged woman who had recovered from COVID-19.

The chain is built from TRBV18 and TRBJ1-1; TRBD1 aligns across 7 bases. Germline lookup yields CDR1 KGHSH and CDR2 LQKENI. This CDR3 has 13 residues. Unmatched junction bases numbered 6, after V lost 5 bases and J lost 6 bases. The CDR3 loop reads CASSEDRVSEAFF. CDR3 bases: TGTGCCAGCTCAGAAGACAGGGTCTCTGAAGCTTTCTTT.

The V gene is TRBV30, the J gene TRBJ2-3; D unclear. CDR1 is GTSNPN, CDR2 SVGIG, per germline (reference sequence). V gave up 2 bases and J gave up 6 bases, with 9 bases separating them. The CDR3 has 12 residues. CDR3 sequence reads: CAWSKFGDTQYF. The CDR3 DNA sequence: TGTGCCTGGAGTAAATTTGGCGATACGCAGTATTTT.

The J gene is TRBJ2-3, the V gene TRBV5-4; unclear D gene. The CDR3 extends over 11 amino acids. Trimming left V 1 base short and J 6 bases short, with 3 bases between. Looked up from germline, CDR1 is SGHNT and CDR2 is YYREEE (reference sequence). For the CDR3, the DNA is TGTGCCAGCAGCTTGCTGGATACGCAGTATTTT. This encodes CASSLLDTQYF.

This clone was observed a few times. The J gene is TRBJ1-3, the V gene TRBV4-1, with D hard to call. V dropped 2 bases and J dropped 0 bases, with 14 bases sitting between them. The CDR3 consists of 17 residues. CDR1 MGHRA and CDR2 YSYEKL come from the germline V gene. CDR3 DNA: TGCGCCAGCAGCCAACCGCTCTTCGGTTACTCTGGAAACACCATATATTTT. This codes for CASSQPLFGYSGNTIYF.

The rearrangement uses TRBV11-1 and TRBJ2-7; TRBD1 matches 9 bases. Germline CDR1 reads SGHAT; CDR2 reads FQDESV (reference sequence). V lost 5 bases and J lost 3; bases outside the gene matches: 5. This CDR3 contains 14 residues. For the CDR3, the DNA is TGTGCCAGCAGCACCGGGACAGGGAACTACGAGCAGTACTTC. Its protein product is CASSTGTGNYEQYF.

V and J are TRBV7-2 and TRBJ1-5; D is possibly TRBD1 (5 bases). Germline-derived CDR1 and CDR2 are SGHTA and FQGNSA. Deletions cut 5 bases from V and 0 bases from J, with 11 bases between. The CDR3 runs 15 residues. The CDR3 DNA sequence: TGTGCCAGCAGCCAACAGGTGTATAGCAATCAGCCCCAGCATTTT. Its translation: CASSQQVYSNQPQHF.

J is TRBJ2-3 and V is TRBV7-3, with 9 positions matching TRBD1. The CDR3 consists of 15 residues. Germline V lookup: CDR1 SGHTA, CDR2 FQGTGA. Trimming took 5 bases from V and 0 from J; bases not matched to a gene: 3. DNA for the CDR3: TGTGCCAGCAGCACCGGGACAGGGAGCACAGATACGCAGTATTTT. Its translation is CASSTGTGSTDTQYF.

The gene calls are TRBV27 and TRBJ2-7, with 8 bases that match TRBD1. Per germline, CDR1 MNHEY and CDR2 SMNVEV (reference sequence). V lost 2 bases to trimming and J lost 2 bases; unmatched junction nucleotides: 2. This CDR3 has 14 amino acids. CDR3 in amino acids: CASSLDRGTYEQYF. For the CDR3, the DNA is TGTGCCAGCAGTTTAGACAGGGGTACCTACGAGCAGTACTTC.

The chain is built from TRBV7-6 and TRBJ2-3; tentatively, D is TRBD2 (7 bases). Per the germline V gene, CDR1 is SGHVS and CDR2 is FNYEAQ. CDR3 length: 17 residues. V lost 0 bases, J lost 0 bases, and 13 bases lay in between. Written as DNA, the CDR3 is TGTGCCAGCAGCTTAGCCGGGGGGCGAACTAGCACAGATACGCAGTATTTT. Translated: CASSLAGGRTSTDTQYF.

Here the CDR3 DNA reads TGTGCCAGCAGCACCCCTACGCTGCGCTACGAGCAGTACTTC. Its translation: CASSTPTLRYEQYF. The chain combines TRBV6-6 with TRBJ2-7; D is ambiguous. CDR1 is MNHNY and CDR2 is SVGAGI in the germline V gene (reference sequence). Trimming took 6 bases from V and 3 from J, leaving 15 bases between them. The CDR3 consists of 14 residues.